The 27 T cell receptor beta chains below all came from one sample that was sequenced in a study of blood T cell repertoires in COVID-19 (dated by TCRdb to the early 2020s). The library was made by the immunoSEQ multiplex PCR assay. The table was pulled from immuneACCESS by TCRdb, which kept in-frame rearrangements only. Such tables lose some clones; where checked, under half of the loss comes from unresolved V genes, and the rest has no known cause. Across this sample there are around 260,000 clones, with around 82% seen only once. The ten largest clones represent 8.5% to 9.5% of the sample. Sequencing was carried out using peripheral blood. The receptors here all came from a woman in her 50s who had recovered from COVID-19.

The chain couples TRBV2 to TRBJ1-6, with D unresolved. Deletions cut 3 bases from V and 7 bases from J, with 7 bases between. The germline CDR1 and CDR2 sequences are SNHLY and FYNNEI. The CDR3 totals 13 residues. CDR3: CASSEAENSPLHF. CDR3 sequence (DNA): TGTGCCAGCAGTGAGGCAGAAAATTCACCCCTCCACTTT.

CDR3 loop: CASTQGHQPQHF. CDR3 bases: TGTGCCAGTACGCAGGGCCATCAGCCCCAGCATTTT. The J gene is TRBJ1-5, the V gene TRBV19, with a possible D match to TRBD1 (5 bases). V was cut by 7 bases and J by 5 bases, with 9 bases left in between. Germline values: CDR1 LNHDA, CDR2 SQIVND (reference sequence). The CDR3 is made up of 12 amino acids. Supplemented by reference TRBV19 and TRBJ1-5, the full variable domain reads DGGITQSPKYLFRKEGQNVTLSCEQNLNHDAMYWYRQDPGQGLRLIYYSQIVNDFQKGDIAEGYSVSREKKESFPLTVTSAQKNPTAFYLCASTQGHQPQHFGDGTRLSIL.

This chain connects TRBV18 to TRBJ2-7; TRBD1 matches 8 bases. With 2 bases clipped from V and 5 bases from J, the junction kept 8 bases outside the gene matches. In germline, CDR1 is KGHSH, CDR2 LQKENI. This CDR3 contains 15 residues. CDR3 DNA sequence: TGTGCCAGCTCACCAAGACAGGGGATTTTGGACGAGCAGTACTTC. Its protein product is CASSPRQGILDEQYF.

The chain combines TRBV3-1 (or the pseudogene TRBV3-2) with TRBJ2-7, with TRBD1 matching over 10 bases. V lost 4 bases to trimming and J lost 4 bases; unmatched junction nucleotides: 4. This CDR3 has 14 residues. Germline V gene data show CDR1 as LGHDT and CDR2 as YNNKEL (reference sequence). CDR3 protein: CASSRQGAGYEQYF. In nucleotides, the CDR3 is TGTGCCAGCAGCCGACAGGGGGCTGGGTACGAGCAGTACTTC.

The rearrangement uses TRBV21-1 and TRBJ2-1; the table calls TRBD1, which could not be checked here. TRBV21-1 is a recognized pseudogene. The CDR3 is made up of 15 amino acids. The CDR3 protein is CASEDTDRSYNEQFF. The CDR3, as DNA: TGTGCCAGCGAGGATACCGACAGGTCCTACAATGAGCAGTTCTTC.

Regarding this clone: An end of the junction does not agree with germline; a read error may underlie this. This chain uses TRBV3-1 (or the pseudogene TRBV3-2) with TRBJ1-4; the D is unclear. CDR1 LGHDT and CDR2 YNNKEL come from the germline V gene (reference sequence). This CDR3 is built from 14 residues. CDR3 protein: CASRPRGALGKLFF. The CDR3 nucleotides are TGTGCCAGCAGACCACGGGGAGCCCTGGGAAAACTTTTTTTT.

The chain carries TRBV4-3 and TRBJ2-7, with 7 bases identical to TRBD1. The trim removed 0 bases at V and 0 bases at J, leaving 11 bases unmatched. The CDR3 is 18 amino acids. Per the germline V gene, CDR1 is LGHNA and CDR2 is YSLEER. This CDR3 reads CASSQDLRQGRASYEQYF. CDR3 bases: TGCGCCAGCAGCCAAGATCTTAGACAGGGCCGCGCCTCCTACGAGCAGTACTTC.

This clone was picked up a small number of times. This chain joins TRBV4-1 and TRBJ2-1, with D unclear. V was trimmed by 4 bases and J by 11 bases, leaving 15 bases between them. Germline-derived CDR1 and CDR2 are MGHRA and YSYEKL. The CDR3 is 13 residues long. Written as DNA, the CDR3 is TGCGCCAGCAGCCCCCTGGAACAGAACAAGCAGTTCTTC. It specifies CASSPLEQNKQFF.

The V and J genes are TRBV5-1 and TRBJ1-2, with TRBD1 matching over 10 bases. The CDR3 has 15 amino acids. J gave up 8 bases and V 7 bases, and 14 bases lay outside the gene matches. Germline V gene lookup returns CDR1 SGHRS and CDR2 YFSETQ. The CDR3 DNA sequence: TGCGCCAGCGGTGGGACAGGGGAAGTTTTGTACGGCTACACCTTC. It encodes CASGGTGEVLYGYTF.

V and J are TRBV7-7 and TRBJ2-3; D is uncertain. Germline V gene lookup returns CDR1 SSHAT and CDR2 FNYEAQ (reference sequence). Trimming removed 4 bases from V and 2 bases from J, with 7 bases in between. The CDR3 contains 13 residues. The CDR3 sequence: CASSYSYTDTQYF. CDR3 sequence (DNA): TGTGCCAGCAGCTATTCTTACACAGATACGCAGTATTTT.

DNA of the CDR3: TGTGCCAGCAGCGTAGCTAGCGGGAGGGGAGAGACCCAGTACTTC. Its translation is CASSVASGRGETQYF. The genes are TRBV9 and TRBJ2-5; 12 positions match TRBD2. The CDR3 is 15 amino acids. Trimming took 0 bases from V and 4 from J; bases not matched to a gene: 1. Germline V CDR1 and CDR2: SGDLS, YYNGEE.

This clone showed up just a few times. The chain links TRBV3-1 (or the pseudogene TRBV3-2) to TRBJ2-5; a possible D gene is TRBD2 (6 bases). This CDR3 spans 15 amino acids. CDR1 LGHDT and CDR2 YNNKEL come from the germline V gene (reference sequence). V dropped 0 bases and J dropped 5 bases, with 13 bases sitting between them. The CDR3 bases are TGTGCCAGCAGCCAAGATGGGCGCGGGGTTGAGACCCAGTACTTC. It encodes CASSQDGRGVETQYF.

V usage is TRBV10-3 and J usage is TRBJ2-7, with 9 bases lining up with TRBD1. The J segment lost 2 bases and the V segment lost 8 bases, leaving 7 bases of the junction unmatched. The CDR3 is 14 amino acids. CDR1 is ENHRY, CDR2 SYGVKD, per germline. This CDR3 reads CAIHSGTGTYEQYF. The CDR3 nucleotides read TGTGCCATCCATTCCGGGACAGGGACCTACGAGCAGTACTTC.

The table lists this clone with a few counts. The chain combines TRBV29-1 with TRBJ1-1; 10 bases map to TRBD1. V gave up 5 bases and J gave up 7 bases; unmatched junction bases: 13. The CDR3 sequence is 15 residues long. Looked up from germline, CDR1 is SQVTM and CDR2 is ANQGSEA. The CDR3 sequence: CSVPRPTGGGLEAFF. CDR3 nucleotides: TGCAGCGTTCCTCGCCCGACAGGGGGCGGACTTGAAGCTTTCTTT. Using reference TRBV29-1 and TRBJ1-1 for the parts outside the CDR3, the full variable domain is SAVISQKPSRDICQRGTSLTIQCQVDSQVTMMFWYRQQPGQSLTLIATANQGSEATYESGFVIDKFPISRPNLTFSTLTVSNMSPEDSSIYLCSVPRPTGGGLEAFFGQGTRLTVV.

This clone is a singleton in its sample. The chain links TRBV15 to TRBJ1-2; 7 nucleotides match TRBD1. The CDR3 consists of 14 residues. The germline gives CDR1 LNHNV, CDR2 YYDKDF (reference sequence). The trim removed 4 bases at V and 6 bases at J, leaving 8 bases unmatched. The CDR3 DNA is TGTGCCACCAGCATCACGTACGACAGGGATGGCTACACCTTC. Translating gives CATSITYDRDGYTF.

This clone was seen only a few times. The CDR3 DNA is TGTGCCAGCTCCCCGGGGGACGGGAATGAGCAGTTCTTC. Translated: CASSPGDGNEQFF. The V gene is TRBV18, the J gene TRBJ2-1, with TRBD2 as a possible D gene (6 bases). Germline V lookup: CDR1 KGHSH, CDR2 LQKENI. The CDR3 has 13 residues. Trimming cost V 6 bases and J 7 bases, with 13 bases left between them.

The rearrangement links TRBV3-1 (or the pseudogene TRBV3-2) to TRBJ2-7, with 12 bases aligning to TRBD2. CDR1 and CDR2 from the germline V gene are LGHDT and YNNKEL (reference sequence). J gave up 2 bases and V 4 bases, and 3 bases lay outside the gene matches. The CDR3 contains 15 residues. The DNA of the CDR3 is TGTGCCAGCAGCCGGACTAGCGGGGCCACCTACGAGCAGTACTTC. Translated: CASSRTSGATYEQYF.

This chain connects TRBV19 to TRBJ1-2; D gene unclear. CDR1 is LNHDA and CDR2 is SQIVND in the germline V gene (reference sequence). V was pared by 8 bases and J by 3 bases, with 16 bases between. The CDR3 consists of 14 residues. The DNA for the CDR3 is TGTGCCAGTCGTTACAGTGGCCCCGACTATGGCTACACCTTC. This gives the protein CASRYSGPDYGYTF. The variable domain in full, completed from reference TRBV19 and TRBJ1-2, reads DGGITQSPKYLFRKEGQNVTLSCEQNLNHDAMYWYRQDPGQGLRLIYYSQIVNDFQKGDIAEGYSVSREKKESFPLTVTSAQKNPTAFYLCASRYSGPDYGYTFGSGTRLTVV.

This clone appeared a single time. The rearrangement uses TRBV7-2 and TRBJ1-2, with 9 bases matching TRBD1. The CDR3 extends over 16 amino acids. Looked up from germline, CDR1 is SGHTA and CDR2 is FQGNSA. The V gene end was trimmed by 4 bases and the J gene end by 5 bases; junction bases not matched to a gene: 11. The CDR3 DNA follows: TGTGCCAGCAGCTCCCAAATGGACAGGGGTCGGTATGGCTACACCTTC. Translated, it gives CASSSQMDRGRYGYTF.

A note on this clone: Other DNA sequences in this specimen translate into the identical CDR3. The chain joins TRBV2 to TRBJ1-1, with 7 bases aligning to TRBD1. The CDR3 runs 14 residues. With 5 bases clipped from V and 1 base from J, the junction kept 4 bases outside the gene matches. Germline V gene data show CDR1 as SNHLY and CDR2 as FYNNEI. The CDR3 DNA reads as TGTGCCAGCAGTCCTCGACAGGGGAACACTGAAGCTTTCTTT. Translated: CASSPRQGNTEAFF.

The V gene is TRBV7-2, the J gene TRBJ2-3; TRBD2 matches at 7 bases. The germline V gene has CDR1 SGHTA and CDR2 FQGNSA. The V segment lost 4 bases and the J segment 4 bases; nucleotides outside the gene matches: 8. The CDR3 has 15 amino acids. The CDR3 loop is CASSSEAGLADTQYF. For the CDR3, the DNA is TGTGCCAGCAGCTCAGAAGCGGGACTGGCAGATACGCAGTATTTT.

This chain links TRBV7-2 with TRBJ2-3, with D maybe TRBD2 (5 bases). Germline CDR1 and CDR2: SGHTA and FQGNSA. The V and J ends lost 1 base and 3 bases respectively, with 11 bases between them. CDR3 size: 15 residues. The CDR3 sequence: CASSLGRIRTDTQYF. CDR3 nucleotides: TGTGCCAGCAGCTTAGGGAGGATACGGACAGATACGCAGTATTTT. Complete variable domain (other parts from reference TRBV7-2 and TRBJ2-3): GAGVSQSPSNKVTEKGKDVELRCDPISGHTALYWYRQSLGQGLEFLIYFQGNSAPDKSGLPSDRFSAERTGGSVSTLTIQRTQQEDSAVYLCASSLGRIRTDTQYFGPGTRLTVL.

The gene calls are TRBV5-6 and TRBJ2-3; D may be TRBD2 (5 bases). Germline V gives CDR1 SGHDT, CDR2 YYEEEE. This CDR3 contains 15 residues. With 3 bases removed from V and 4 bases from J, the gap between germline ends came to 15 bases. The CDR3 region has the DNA TGTGCCAGCAGCTCGGGATCGGGCGTACCAGATACGCAGTATTTT. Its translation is CASSSGSGVPDTQYF.

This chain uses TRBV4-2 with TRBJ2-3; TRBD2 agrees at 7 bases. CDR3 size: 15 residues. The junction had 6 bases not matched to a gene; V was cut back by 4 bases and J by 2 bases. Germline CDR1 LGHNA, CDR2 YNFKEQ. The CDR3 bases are TGTGCCAGCAGCCCACGACTAGCCGACACAGATACGCAGTATTTT. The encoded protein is CASSPRLADTDTQYF.

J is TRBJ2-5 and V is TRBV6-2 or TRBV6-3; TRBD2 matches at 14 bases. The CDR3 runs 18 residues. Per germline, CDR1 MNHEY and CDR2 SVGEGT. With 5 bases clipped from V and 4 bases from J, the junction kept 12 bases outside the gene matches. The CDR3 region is CASSNPPTSGGAGETQYF. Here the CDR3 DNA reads TGTGCCAGCAGTAACCCCCCGACTAGCGGGGGGGCGGGAGAGACCCAGTACTTC.

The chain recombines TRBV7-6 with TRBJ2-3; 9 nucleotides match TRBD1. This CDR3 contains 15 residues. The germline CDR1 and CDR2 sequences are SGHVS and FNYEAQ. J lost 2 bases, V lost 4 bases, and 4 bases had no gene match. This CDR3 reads CASSSRDRATDTQYF. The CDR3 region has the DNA TGTGCCAGCAGCTCCCGGGACAGGGCCACAGATACGCAGTATTTT.

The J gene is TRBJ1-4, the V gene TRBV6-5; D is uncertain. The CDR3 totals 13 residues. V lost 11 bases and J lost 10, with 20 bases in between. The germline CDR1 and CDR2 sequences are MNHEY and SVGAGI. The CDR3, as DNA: TGTGCCGCCCGAAGCCGGGGAGGAGGAAAACTGTTTTTT. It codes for CAARSRGGGKLFF.